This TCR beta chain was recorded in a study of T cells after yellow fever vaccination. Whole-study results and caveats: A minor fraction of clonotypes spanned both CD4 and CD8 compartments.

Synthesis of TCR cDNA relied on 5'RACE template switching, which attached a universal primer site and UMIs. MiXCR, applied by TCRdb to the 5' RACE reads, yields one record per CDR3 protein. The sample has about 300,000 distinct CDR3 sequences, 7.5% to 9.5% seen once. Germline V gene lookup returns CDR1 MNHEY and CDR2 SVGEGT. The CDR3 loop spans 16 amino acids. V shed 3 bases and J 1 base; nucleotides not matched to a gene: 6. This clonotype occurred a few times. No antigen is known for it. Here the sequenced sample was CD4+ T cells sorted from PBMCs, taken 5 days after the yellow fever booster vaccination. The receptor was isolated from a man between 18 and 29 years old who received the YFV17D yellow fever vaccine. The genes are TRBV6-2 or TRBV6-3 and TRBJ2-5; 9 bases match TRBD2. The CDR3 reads CASSYHRAGGQETQYF. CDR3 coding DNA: TGTGCCAGCAGTTATCATCGAGCGGGGGGCCAAGAGACCCAGTACTTC.